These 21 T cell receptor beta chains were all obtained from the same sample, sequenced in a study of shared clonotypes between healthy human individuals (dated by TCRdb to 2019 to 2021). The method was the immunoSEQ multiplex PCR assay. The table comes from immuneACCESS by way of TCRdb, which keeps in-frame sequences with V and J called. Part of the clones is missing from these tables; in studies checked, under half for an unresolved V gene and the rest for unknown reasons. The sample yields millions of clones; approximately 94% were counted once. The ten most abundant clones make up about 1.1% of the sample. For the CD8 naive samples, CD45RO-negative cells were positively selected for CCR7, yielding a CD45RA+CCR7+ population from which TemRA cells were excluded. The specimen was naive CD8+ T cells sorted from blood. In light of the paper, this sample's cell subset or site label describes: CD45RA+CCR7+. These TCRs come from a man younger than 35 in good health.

This chain's CDR3 is CASSFETEAFF. CDR3 coding DNA: TGTGCCAGCAGCTTCGAGACTGAAGCTTTCTTT. The chain combines TRBV5-4 with TRBJ1-1; D remains ambiguous. Germline values: CDR1 SGHNT, CDR2 YYREEE (reference sequence). With 2 bases removed from V and 5 bases from J, the gap between germline ends came to 4 bases. The CDR3 is 11 residues long.

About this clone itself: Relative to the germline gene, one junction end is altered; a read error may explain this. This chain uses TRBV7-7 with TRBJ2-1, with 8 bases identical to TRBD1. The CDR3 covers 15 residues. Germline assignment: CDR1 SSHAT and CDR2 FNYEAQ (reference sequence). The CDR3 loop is CASSLAPGGHNEQFF. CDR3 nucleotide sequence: TGTGCTAGCAGCTTAGCGCCAGGGGGCCACAATGAGCAGTTCTTC.

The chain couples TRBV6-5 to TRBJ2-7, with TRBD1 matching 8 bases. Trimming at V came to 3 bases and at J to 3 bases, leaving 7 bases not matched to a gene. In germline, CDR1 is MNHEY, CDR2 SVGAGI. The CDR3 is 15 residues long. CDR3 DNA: TGTGCCAGCAGTTATCGGGACAGGCGAGGCTACGAGCAGTACTTC. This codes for CASSYRDRRGYEQYF.

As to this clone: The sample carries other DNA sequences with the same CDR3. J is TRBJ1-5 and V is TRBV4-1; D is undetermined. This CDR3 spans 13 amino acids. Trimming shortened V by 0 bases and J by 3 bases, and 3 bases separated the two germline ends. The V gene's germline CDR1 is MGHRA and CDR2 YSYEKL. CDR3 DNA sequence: TGCGCCAGCAGCCAAGACCCCAATCAGCCCCAGCATTTT. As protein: CASSQDPNQPQHF.

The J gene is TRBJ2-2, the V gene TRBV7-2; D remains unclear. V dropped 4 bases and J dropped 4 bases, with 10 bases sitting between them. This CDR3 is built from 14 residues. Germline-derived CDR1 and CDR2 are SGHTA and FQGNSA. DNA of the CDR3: TGTGCCAGCAGCTCCGGGTTTACCACCGGGGAGCTGTTTTTT. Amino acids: CASSSGFTTGELFF.

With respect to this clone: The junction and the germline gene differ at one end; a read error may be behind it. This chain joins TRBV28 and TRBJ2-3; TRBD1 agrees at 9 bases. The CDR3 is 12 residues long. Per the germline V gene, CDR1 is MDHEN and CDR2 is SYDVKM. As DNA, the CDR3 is TGTGCCAGCAGTTTATATAGGACAGGGGAGGATTTT. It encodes CASSLYRTGEDF.

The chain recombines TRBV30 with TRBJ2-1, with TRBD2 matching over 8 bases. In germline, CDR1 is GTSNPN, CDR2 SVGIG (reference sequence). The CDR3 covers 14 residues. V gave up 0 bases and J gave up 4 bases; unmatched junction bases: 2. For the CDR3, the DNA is TGTGCCTGGAGTGTTGCTAGCGGGTACAATGAGCAGTTCTTC. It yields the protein CAWSVASGYNEQFF. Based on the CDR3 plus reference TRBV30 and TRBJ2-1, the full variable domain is SQTIHQWPATLVQPVGSPLSLECTVEGTSNPNLYWYRQAAGRGLQLLFYSVGIGQISSEVPQNLSASRPQDRQFILSSKKLLLSDSGFYLCAWSVASGYNEQFFGPGTRLTVL.

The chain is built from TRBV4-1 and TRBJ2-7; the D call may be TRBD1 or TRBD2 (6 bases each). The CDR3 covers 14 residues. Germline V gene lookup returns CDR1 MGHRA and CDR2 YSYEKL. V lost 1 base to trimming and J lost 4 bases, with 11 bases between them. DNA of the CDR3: TGCGCCAGCAGCCAAGCCGGGGGCAGGTACGAGCAGTACTTC. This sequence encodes CASSQAGGRYEQYF.

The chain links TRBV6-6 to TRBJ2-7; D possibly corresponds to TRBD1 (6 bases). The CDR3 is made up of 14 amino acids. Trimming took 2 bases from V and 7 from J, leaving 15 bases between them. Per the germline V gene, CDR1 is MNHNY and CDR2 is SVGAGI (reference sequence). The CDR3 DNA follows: TGTGCCAGCAGTTACGGGGTGGGGGCCTCAGAGCAGTACTTC. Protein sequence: CASSYGVGASEQYF.

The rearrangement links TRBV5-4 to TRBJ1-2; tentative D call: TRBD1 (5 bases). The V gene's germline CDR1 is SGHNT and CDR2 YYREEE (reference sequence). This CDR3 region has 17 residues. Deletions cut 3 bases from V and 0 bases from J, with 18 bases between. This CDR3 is CASSWLGQGTSNYGYTF. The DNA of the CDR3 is TGTGCCAGCAGCTGGCTTGGGCAGGGCACTTCTAACTATGGCTACACCTTC.

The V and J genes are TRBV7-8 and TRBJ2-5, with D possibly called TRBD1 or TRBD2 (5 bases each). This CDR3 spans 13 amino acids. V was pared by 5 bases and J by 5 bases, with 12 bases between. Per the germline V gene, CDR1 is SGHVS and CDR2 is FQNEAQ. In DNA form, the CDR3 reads TGTGCCAGCAGCGATGAGGGGTTTGAGACCCAGTACTTC. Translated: CASSDEGFETQYF.

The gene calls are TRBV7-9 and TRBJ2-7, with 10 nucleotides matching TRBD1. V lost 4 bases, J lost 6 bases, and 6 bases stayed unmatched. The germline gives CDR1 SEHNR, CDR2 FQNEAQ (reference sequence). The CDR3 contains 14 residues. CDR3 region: CASSSGTGDGEQYF. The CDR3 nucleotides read TGTGCCAGCAGCTCCGGGACAGGGGACGGCGAGCAGTACTTC.

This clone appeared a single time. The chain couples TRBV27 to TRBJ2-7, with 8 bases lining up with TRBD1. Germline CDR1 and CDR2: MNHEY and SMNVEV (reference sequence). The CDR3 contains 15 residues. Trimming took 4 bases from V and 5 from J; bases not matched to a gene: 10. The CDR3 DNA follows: TGTGCCAGCAGTTCACTACAGGGGGTCGTCGACGAGCAGTACTTC. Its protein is CASSSLQGVVDEQYF.

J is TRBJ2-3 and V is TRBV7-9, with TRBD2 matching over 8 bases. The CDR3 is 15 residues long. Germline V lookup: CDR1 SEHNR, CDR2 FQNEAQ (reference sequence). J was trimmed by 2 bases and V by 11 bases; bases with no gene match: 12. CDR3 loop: CALRVSSGPTDTQYF. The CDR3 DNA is TGTGCCCTCAGGGTGTCTAGCGGGCCCACAGATACGCAGTATTTT.

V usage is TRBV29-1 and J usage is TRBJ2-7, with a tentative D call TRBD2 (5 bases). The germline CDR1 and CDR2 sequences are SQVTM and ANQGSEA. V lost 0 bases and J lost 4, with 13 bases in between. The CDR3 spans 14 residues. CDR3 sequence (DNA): TGCAGCGTTGAAGATGGGAGTCGACCTTACGAGCAGTACTTC. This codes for CSVEDGSRPYEQYF.

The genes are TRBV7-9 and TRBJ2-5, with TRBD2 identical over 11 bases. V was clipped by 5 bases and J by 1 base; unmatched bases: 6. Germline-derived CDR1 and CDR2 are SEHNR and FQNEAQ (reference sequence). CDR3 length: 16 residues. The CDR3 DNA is TGTGCCAGCAGCCGGACACTAGCGGGGGTCCAAGAGACCCAGTACTTC. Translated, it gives CASSRTLAGVQETQYF.

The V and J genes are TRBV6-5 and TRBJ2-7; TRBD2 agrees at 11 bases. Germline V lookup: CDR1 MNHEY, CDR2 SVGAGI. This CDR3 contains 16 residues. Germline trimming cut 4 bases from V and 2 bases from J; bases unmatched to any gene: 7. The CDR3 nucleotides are TGTGCCAGCAGTTTACTGACTAGCGGGGTTCCCTACGAGCAGTACTTC. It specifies CASSLLTSGVPYEQYF.

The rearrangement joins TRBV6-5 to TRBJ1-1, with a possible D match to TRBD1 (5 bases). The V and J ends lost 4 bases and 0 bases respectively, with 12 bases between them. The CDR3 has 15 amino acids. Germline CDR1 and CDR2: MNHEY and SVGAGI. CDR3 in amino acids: CASSSPTVMNTEAFF. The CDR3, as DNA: TGTGCCAGCAGTTCACCGACAGTGATGAACACTGAAGCTTTCTTT.

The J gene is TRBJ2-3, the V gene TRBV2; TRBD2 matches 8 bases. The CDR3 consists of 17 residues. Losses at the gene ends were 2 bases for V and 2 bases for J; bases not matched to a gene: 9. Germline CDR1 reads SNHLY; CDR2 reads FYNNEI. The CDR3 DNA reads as TGTGCCAGCAGTGAATATTTCGGGACTAGAACCACAGATACGCAGTATTTT. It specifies CASSEYFGTRTTDTQYF. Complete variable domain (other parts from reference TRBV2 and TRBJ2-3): EPEVTQTPSHQVTQMGQEVILRCVPISNHLYFYWYRQILGQKVEFLVSFYNNEISEKSEIFDDQFSVERPDGSNFTLKIRSTKLEDSAMYFCASSEYFGTRTTDTQYFGPGTRLTVL.

The CDR3 spells CASSQDYEGDTGELFF. CDR3 bases: TGCGCCAGCAGCCAAGATTACGAGGGGGACACCGGGGAGCTGTTTTTT. The chain couples TRBV4-3 to TRBJ2-2; D is possibly TRBD1 (6 bases). CDR3 length: 16 amino acids. Germline V CDR1 and CDR2: LGHNA, YSLEER. V lost 0 bases and J lost 3, with 11 bases in between.

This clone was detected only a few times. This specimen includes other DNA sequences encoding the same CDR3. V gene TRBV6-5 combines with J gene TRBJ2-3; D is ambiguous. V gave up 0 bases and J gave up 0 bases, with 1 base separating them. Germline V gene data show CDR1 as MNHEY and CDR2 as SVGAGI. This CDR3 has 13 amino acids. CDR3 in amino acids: CASSYSSTDTQYF. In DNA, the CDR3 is TGTGCCAGCAGTTACTCGAGCACAGATACGCAGTATTTT.